A selection of T cell receptor beta chains follows, all from one sample in a study of T cell changes during pregnancy in multiple sclerosis. Assay used: immunoSEQ multiplex PCR; TCRdb lists only in-frame clones, some missing. The data show 85,000 to 90,000 clones, 90% to 95% seen once. Specimen: peripheral blood, collected after pregnancy. The receptors were sampled from a female donor in good health, enrolled as a control in a pregnancy study. Each CDR3 is given with its conserved first and last residue. D genes are given only for firm matches. Rows may omit the clone size; those that give it use once, few, many or a size class.

D	V	J	size	DNA	CDR3
TRBD1	TRBV27	TRBJ1-1	NA	TGTGCCAGCAGTTCGACAGGGGCCGCGAACACTGAAGCTTTCTTT	CASSSTGAANTEAFF
TRBD1	TRBV6-1	TRBJ1-1	NA	TGTGCCAGCAGCCCAACCAGGGGGCAGGGCAAGGCTTTCTTT	CASSPTRGQGKAFF
NA	TRBV11-2	TRBJ2-7	once	TGTGCCAGCAGCTTCCGTCCCTACGAGCAGTACTTC	CASSFRPYEQYF
TRBD1	TRBV28	TRBJ2-3	NA	TGTGCCAGCAGCCCCCCGGACAGGGCGTTCACAGATACGCAGTATTTT	CASSPPDRAFTDTQYF
NA	TRBV4-1	TRBJ2-7	NA	TGCGCCAGCAGCCTCAGGGCCAACGAGCAGTACTTC	CASSLRANEQYF
TRBD1	TRBV27	TRBJ1-1	NA	TGTGCCAGCAGTCCCCGCCCGGGACAGGGAGAAGCTTTCTTT	CASSPRPGQGEAFF
NA	TRBV19	TRBJ2-2	NA	TGTGCCAGTAGTACCAGCGGGCTTTGGAACACCGGGGAGCTGTTTTTT	CASSTSGLWNTGELFF
TRBD2	TRBV5-1	TRBJ2-1	NA	TGCGCCAGCAGCCCTACCGGGACTACCTACAATGAGCAGTTCTTC	CASSPTGTTYNEQFF
TRBD2	TRBV28	TRBJ2-7	NA	TGTGCCACCCGCGAAAGCGGGGGATCCTACGAGCAGTACTTC	CATRESGGSYEQYF
NA	TRBV5-6	TRBJ1-2	NA	TGTGCCAGCAGCTTGGTGGACGGGGGGGATGGCTACACCTTC	CASSLVDGGDGYTF
NA	TRBV29-1	TRBJ2-7	NA	TGCAGCGTTGAAGACTATAGCTCCTACGAGCAGTACTTC	CSVEDYSSYEQYF
NA	TRBV12-2	TRBJ2-5	NA	TGTGCAAGTCGCTATGTTCAGGGAGGGGAGACCCAGTACTTC	CASRYVQGGETQYF
NA	TRBV5-1	TRBJ2-1	NA	TGCGCCAGCAGCTTGGGGGGGACTGGGACCCCTGAGCAGTTCTTC	CASSLGGTGTPEQFF
TRBD1	TRBV6-6	TRBJ1-5	NA	TGTGCCAGCAGTACCACAGGGGCGGTCTCCGGTCAGCCCCAGCATTTT	CASSTTGAVSGQPQHF
TRBD1	TRBV27	TRBJ2-3	NA	TGTGCCAGCAGTTTAAGGGACAGGCCTAGCACAGATACGCAGTATTTT	CASSLRDRPSTDTQYF
NA	TRBV5-5	TRBJ2-5	NA	TGTGCCAGCACCCCGGGACTCGGGGAGACCCAGTACTTC	CASTPGLGETQYF
TRBD2	TRBV4-2	TRBJ2-2	NA	TGTGCCAGCAGCCAAGATTTGCTAGCGGTCAACACCGGGGAGCTGTTTTTT	CASSQDLLAVNTGELFF
TRBD2	TRBV6-5	TRBJ2-7	NA	TGTGCCAGCACACGGACTAGCGGTTCCTACGAGCAGTACTTC	CASTRTSGSYEQYF
TRBD2	TRBV13	TRBJ2-7	NA	TGTGCCAGCAGCTTGGCGGGAGCCTACGAGCAGTACTTC	CASSLAGAYEQYF
NA	TRBV2	TRBJ1-5	once	TGTGCCAGCAGTGACTGGACAGCCAGCAATCAGCCCCAGCATTTT	CASSDWTASNQPQHF
TRBD1	TRBV6-1	TRBJ1-2	NA	TGTGCCAGCAGCAGGACAGGGGTAACCTATGGCTACACCTTC	CASSRTGVTYGYTF
NA	TRBV4-2	TRBJ2-1	once	TGTGCCAGCAGCCAGGACACCCTTTGGGATGAGCAGTTCTTC	CASSQDTLWDEQFF
TRBD2	TRBV7-8	TRBJ2-7	once	TGTGCCAGCAGCCACTTAGCGGGGGCAGGCGAGCAGTACTTC	CASSHLAGAGEQYF
TRBD1	TRBV5-6	TRBJ2-5	NA	TGTGCCAGCAGCTCCAGGGGGCGTACGTTGGAGACCCAGTACTTC	CASSSRGRTLETQYF
NA	TRBV19	TRBJ1-5	NA	TGTGCCAGTAGTATTGGGGGGGTTAGCAATCAGCCCCAGCATTTT	CASSIGGVSNQPQHF
TRBD2	TRBV19	TRBJ2-1	NA	TGTGCCAGCAAGACTAGCGCAAGCTCCTACAATGAGCAGTTCTTC	CASKTSASSYNEQFF
TRBD2	TRBV7-9	TRBJ2-5	NA	TGTGCCAGCAGCTTAATTGAAGGCGGGAGGGAGACCCAGTACTTC	CASSLIEGGRETQYF
NA	TRBV27	TRBJ2-7	NA	TGTGCCAGCAGTTTAAAGGGGTTAGATTCCCCCTACGAGCAGTACTTC	CASSLKGLDSPYEQYF
NA	TRBV2	TRBJ2-2	NA	TGTGCCAGCAATGGCCTCAGGGACACCGGGGAGCTGTTTTTT	CASNGLRDTGELFF
NA	TRBV28	TRBJ2-7	NA	TGTGCCAGCAGTTTGGTCGCGGTAGCCTACGAGCAGTACTTC	CASSLVAVAYEQYF
NA	TRBV4-1	TRBJ2-1	NA	TGCGCCAGCACCCTAGAGGGCGATGAGCAGTTCTTC	CASTLEGDEQFF
TRBD2	TRBV27	TRBJ2-5	NA	TGTGCCAGCAGTTCCTCAAGACTAGCGGGAGCCCTGAGAGAGACCCAGTACTTC	CASSSSRLAGALRETQYF
TRBD2	TRBV5-4	TRBJ2-3	once	TGTGCCAGCAGGGGGACTAGCGGTGGAGATACGCAGTATTTT	CASRGTSGGDTQYF
NA	TRBV6-1	TRBJ2-7	NA	TGTGCCAGCAGTTCCTACGGGACAAAGGAGCAGTACTTC	CASSSYGTKEQYF
TRBD2	TRBV2	TRBJ2-7	NA	TGTGCCAGCTCACCCCGGGAGGGCGGTTTTTCCTACGAGCAGTACTTC	CASSPREGGFSYEQYF
TRBD2	TRBV19	TRBJ2-3	NA	TGTGCCAGTAAGCGGGAGATCGCCTTGACTACAGATACGCAGTATTTT	CASKREIALTTDTQYF
TRBD1	TRBV29-1	TRBJ2-7	NA	TGCAGCGCTGACAACAGGGGAGAGCAGTACTTC	CSADNRGEQYF
TRBD2	TRBV15	TRBJ2-3	once	TGTGCCACCAGCCGCGGGACTAGCGACACAGATACGCAGTATTTT	CATSRGTSDTDTQYF
TRBD1	TRBV11-3	TRBJ2-1	NA	TGTGCCAGCAGCTTATTAGGGGGCTCGGGCAATGAGCAGTTCTTC	CASSLLGGSGNEQFF
NA	TRBV5-1	TRBJ2-5	NA	TGCGCCAGCAGCTTCAGGGAGACCCAGTACTTC	CASSFRETQYF
TRBD1	TRBV18	TRBJ1-1	NA	TGTGCCAGCTCACCACCGGTGCAGGGGGCGAGCTCTGAAGCTTTCTTT	CASSPPVQGASSEAFF
NA	TRBV19	TRBJ1-2	NA	TGTGCCAGTAGTATGGGTGACAAAAACTATGGCTACACCTTC	CASSMGDKNYGYTF
TRBD1	TRBV23-1	TRBJ1-2	NA	TGCGCCAGCAGGAAATACAAGGGGACAGGGGGCCTGGGTAGGGATGGCTACACCTTC	CASRKYKGTGGLGRDGYTF
TRBD2	TRBV10-3	TRBJ2-2	NA	TGTGCCATCAGTGACCAAAGACTAGCGGCCGGGGAGCTGTTTTTT	CAISDQRLAAGELFF
NA	TRBV28	TRBJ1-1	NA	TGTGCCAGCAGTCAGGGGAACACTGAAGCTTTCTTT	CASSQGNTEAFF
TRBD1	TRBV9	TRBJ1-4	NA	TGTGCCAGCAGCGCGGGACAGGAGGCAACTAATGAAAAACTGTTTTTT	CASSAGQEATNEKLFF
NA	TRBV5-1	TRBJ2-1	NA	TGCGCCAGCAGCCGGGAAGACAATGAGCAGTTCTTC	CASSREDNEQFF
TRBD2	TRBV5-4	TRBJ2-2	NA	TGTGCCAGCAGCGGGACTAGCGGACCCGGGGCCGGGGAGCTGTTTTTT	CASSGTSGPGAGELFF
TRBD1	TRBV5-4	TRBJ1-3	NA	TGTGCCAGCAGCCAGGGACAGGGTAGAGGACGCTCTGGAAACACCATATATTTT	CASSQGQGRGRSGNTIYF
NA	TRBV6-1	TRBJ2-1	once	TGTGCCAGCAGTGAAGCGGGGCCATCCTACAATGAGCAGTTCTTC	CASSEAGPSYNEQFF
TRBD2	TRBV14	TRBJ2-1	NA	TGTGCCAGCAGCCAACTAGCGGCCTACTACAATGAGCAGTTCTTC	CASSQLAAYYNEQFF
TRBD2	TRBV16	TRBJ2-2	NA	TGTGCCAGCAGCCAAATACTAGCGGGCACCACCGGGGAGCTGTTTTTT	CASSQILAGTTGELFF